These T cell receptor beta chains were read from a single sample in a study of vaccination and CD4 T cells after COVID-19. Each CDR3 protein is one row after TCRdb ran MiXCR on the PCR reads. Found here are roughly 6,600 distinct CDR3 sequences, roughly 36% of them singletons; the top ten hold 20% to 25%. Their antigen targets remain unknown. Sequenced input: CD4+ T cells from blood, cultured in vitro. The source is a human donor in good health. The CDR3 runs from the conserved cysteine through the conserved F or W. Fields, in order: CDR3 protein, CDR3 DNA, J gene, D gene, V gene, clone size. The D gene is left open where the match is weak. A row's size may be missing; if present it is once, few, many or a size class.

CDR3aa: CASSYSTRTRYSNQPQHF; CDR3nt: TGTGCCAGCAGTTACTCAACCAGGACCCGTTATAGCAATCAGCCCCAGCATTTT; j_gene: TRBJ1-5; d_gene: NA; v_gene: TRBV6-5; abundance: NA
CDR3aa: CATSDLGGITYEQYF; CDR3nt: TGTGCCACCAGTGATTTAGGAGGGATTACCTACGAGCAGTACTTC; j_gene: TRBJ2-7; d_gene: NA; v_gene: TRBV24-1; abundance: NA
CDR3aa: CASSLEESQPQHF; CDR3nt: TGTGCCAGCAGCCTCGAGGAGAGCCAGCCCCAGCATTTT; j_gene: TRBJ1-5; d_gene: NA; v_gene: TRBV11-2; abundance: large
CDR3aa: CSASLSGANVLTF; CDR3nt: TGCAGTGCTAGTCTTTCTGGGGCCAACGTCCTGACTTTC; j_gene: TRBJ2-6; d_gene: NA; v_gene: TRBV20-1; abundance: NA
CDR3aa: CASTGTSGGTSYEQYF; CDR3nt: TGTGCCAGCACGGGGACTAGCGGCGGTACTTCCTACGAGCAGTACTTC; j_gene: TRBJ2-7; d_gene: TRBD2; v_gene: TRBV25-1; abundance: NA
CDR3aa: CASSPVEGGPTDTQYF; CDR3nt: TGTGCCAGCAGCCCCGTTGAGGGGGGGCCCACAGATACGCAGTATTTT; j_gene: TRBJ2-3; d_gene: NA; v_gene: TRBV7-9; abundance: NA
CDR3aa: CSARVGLAGGGTSTDTQYF; CDR3nt: TGCAGTGCTAGAGTGGGCCTAGCGGGGGGTGGTACTAGCACAGATACGCAGTATTTT; j_gene: TRBJ2-3; d_gene: TRBD2; v_gene: TRBV20-1; abundance: few
CDR3aa: CASSWLDTDTQYF; CDR3nt: TGTGCCAGCAGTTGGCTAGATACAGATACGCAGTATTTT; j_gene: TRBJ2-3; d_gene: NA; v_gene: TRBV2; abundance: NA
CDR3aa: CASREGQSNTGELFF; CDR3nt: TGTGCCAGCAGAGAGGGACAGTCGAACACCGGGGAGCTGTTTTTT; j_gene: TRBJ2-2; d_gene: TRBD1; v_gene: TRBV6-1; abundance: few
CDR3aa: CASSGGAGTDTQYF; CDR3nt: TGTGCCAGCAGCGGAGGGGCGGGCACAGATACGCAGTATTTT; j_gene: TRBJ2-3; d_gene: NA; v_gene: TRBV9; abundance: NA
CDR3aa: CASSLDIGQGLTF; CDR3nt: TGTGCCAGCAGCTTAGATATAGGACAGGGGCTCACCTTC; j_gene: TRBJ1-2; d_gene: TRBD1; v_gene: TRBV7-2; abundance: few
CDR3aa: CASSLNGGQETQYF; CDR3nt: TGTGCCAGCAGCTTAAACGGGGGACAAGAGACCCAGTACTTC; j_gene: TRBJ2-5; d_gene: NA; v_gene: TRBV7-2; abundance: NA
CDR3aa: CASSLEELGDRYGYTF; CDR3nt: TGTGCCAGCAGCTTAGAGGAACTAGGGGACAGATATGGCTACACCTTC; j_gene: TRBJ1-2; d_gene: TRBD1; v_gene: TRBV7-9; abundance: NA
CDR3aa: CSANRGLGVTGELFF; CDR3nt: TGCAGTGCTAACCGGGGACTTGGGGTCACCGGGGAGCTGTTTTTT; j_gene: TRBJ2-2; d_gene: NA; v_gene: TRBV20-1; abundance: medium-sized
CDR3aa: CASSIGTVNTEAFF; CDR3nt: TGTGCCAGTAGTATAGGGACAGTGAACACTGAAGCTTTCTTT; j_gene: TRBJ1-1; d_gene: NA; v_gene: TRBV19; abundance: few
CDR3aa: CAPRDRVGSPLHF; CDR3nt: TGTGCCCCCCGGGACAGGGTAGGGTCACCCCTCCACTTT; j_gene: TRBJ1-6; d_gene: TRBD1; v_gene: TRBV6-1; abundance: NA
CDR3aa: CASRGARPDTQYF; CDR3nt: TGTGCCAGCAGGGGGGCTAGACCAGATACGCAGTATTTT; j_gene: TRBJ2-3; d_gene: NA; v_gene: TRBV6-1; abundance: NA
CDR3aa: CASSAIRDRDTYEQYF; CDR3nt: TGTGCCAGCAGCGCGATCCGGGACAGGGATACCTACGAGCAGTACTTC; j_gene: TRBJ2-7; d_gene: TRBD1; v_gene: TRBV7-8; abundance: NA
CDR3aa: CSASGLRQGNNQPQHF; CDR3nt: TGCAGTGCTAGTGGTTTGAGACAGGGAAACAATCAGCCCCAGCATTTT; j_gene: TRBJ1-5; d_gene: TRBD1; v_gene: TRBV20-1; abundance: medium-sized
CDR3aa: CSVEPPNEKLFF; CDR3nt: TGCAGCGTTGAACCCCCCAATGAAAAACTGTTTTTT; j_gene: TRBJ1-4; d_gene: NA; v_gene: TRBV29-1; abundance: NA
CDR3aa: CSVGGRFNYGYTF; CDR3nt: TGCAGCGTTGGGGGACGTTTTAACTATGGCTACACCTTC; j_gene: TRBJ1-2; d_gene: NA; v_gene: TRBV29-1; abundance: NA
CDR3aa: CASGGDEKVVHLTEAFF; CDR3nt: TGTGCCAGCGGAGGAGACGAAAAGGTCGTCCACCTCACTGAAGCTTTCTTT; j_gene: TRBJ1-1; d_gene: NA; v_gene: TRBV5-5; abundance: NA